This T cell receptor beta chain was recorded in a study of blood T cell repertoires in COVID-19. Study-level information: Some COVID-19 samples were acute and others convalescent; all came from the United States, Italy and Spain. In each case, the material was cDNA or gDNA derived from T cells, B-cell-depleted T cells, or PBMCs.

This CDR3 has 12 residues. Trimming removed 5 bases at V and 7 bases at J, with 9 bases between. Authors' methods: Quantification of nucleated cells was approximated via reference gene primer amplification. The repertoire was sequenced with immunoSEQ multiplex PCR; TCRdb's copy has only in-frame clones and lacks some. Clone size and the V and J calls come from that table; the DNA yielded D and trimming. The table lists around 120,000 clones, around four fifths of them singletons. The source is a man between 40 and 49 years old with active or convalescent COVID-19. The sequenced material came from peripheral blood. The chain couples TRBV12-3 or TRBV12-4 to TRBJ2-1; TRBD1 is a possible D gene (6 bases). The CDR3 DNA reads as TGTGCCAGCAGTACCAGGGGAAATGAGCAGTTCTTC. It codes for CASSTRGNEQFF.